The 20 T cell receptor beta chains listed next were all sequenced from one sample in a study of T cell responses to AZD1222 COVID-19 vaccine (dated by TCRdb to about 2021). Interpreted using the paper, the time point label stands for: baseline before first vaccination. The library was prepared using the immunoSEQ multiplex PCR assay. TCRdb retrieved this table from immuneACCESS and kept in-frame rearrangements only. Not all clones are present; in checked studies, unresolved V genes account for under half, and no reason is known for the remainder. In all, the sample holds just under 85,000 clones, and about 83% of those were seen once. The leading ten clones occupy over 8% of the sample. The sample was peripheral blood, taken on day 0 of AZD1222 vaccination. Receptors originate from an adult in good health.

The V and J genes are TRBV5-6 and TRBJ1-1; 7 nucleotides match TRBD1. J lost 6 bases, V lost 1 base, and 15 bases had no gene match. This CDR3 is built from 17 residues. CDR1 is SGHDT and CDR2 is YYEEEE in the germline V gene. The CDR3 is CASSLSRQGGGSAEAFF. The CDR3 DNA follows: TGTGCCAGCAGCTTGTCCCGACAGGGAGGAGGTTCTGCTGAAGCTTTCTTT.

This clone turned up a few times. V usage is TRBV15 and J usage is TRBJ1-5, with D uncertain. The ends were cut back, 1 base at V and 0 bases at J, with 10 bases in the middle. This CDR3 comprises 16 residues. Looked up from germline, CDR1 is LNHNV and CDR2 is YYDKDF (reference sequence). CDR3 DNA sequence: TGTGCCACCAGCAGAGCTCGGGTTGTTAGCAATCAGCCCCAGCATTTT. It yields the protein CATSRARVVSNQPQHF.

V usage is TRBV2 and J usage is TRBJ1-2; D is ambiguous. Germline values: CDR1 SNHLY, CDR2 FYNNEI. Trimming removed 4 bases from V and 0 bases from J, with 15 bases in between. This CDR3 contains 16 residues. The CDR3 protein is CASSGTVRFANYGYTF. The CDR3 DNA reads TGTGCCAGCAGTGGGACCGTCCGATTTGCTAACTATGGCTACACCTTC.

The J gene is TRBJ1-3, the V gene TRBV11-2; D possibly corresponds to TRBD1 (5 bases). CDR1 is SGHAT and CDR2 is FQNNGV in the germline V gene. This CDR3 region has 15 residues. V was cut by 8 bases and J by 3 bases, with 17 bases left in between. The CDR3 protein is CASHSLRGVGNTIYF. The DNA of the CDR3 is TGTGCCAGCCACAGCTTACGAGGGGTTGGAAACACCATATATTTT. Full variable domain (missing parts from reference TRBV11-2 and TRBJ1-3): EAGVAQSPRYKIIEKRQSVAFWCNPISGHATLYWYQQILGQGPKLLIQFQNNGVVDDSQLPKDRFSAERLKGVDSTLKIQPAKLEDSAVYLCASHSLRGVGNTIYFGEGSWLTVV.

The chain combines TRBV2 with TRBJ2-7; TRBD1 matches 8 bases. The germline V gene has CDR1 SNHLY and CDR2 FYNNEI. The CDR3 contains 13 residues. V lost 5 bases, J lost 2 bases, and 2 bases stayed unmatched. The CDR3 loop reads CASSWTGPYEQYF. In nucleotides, the CDR3 is TGTGCCAGCAGTTGGACAGGGCCCTACGAGCAGTACTTC.

The chain carries TRBV11-2 and TRBJ2-5; D is perhaps TRBD2 (6 bases). CDR3 length: 14 residues. Germline assignment: CDR1 SGHAT and CDR2 FQNNGV. The V end was cut by 5 bases, the J end by 8 bases, with 18 bases between. CDR3 protein: CASSPHKGLSTQYF. The DNA for the CDR3 is TGTGCCAGCAGCCCCCATAAGGGACTGAGTACCCAGTACTTC.

The chain links TRBV24-1 to TRBJ2-3; 12 bases are shared with TRBD2. The length of the CDR3 is 15 residues. Germline assignment: CDR1 KGHDR and CDR2 SFDVKD. Losses at the gene ends were 3 bases for V and 4 bases for J; bases not matched to a gene: 1. The CDR3 DNA reads TGTGCCACCAGTGATCTAGCGGGAGGGCCAGATACGCAGTATTTT. It codes for CATSDLAGGPDTQYF.

In its sample, this clone was seen a few times. The chain uses TRBV7-3 and TRBJ1-2, with D maybe TRBD1 (5 bases). Germline assignment: CDR1 SGHTA and CDR2 FQGTGA. The CDR3 spans 13 residues. V lost 5 bases to trimming and J lost 4 bases, with 11 bases between them. CDR3 bases: TGTGCCAGCAGCCCAGGGTCGGCCTATGGCTACACCTTC. This encodes CASSPGSAYGYTF.

The V call is TRBV9, the J call TRBJ2-1, with 8 bases matching TRBD2. The junction had 11 bases not matched to a gene; V was cut back by 0 bases and J by 9 bases. Per the germline V gene, CDR1 is SGDLS and CDR2 is YYNGEE. CDR3 size: 16 residues. The CDR3 DNA sequence: TGTGCCAGCAGCGTAGATCCGACGGGGGGGCCGGGTGAGCAGTTCTTC. Its protein product is CASSVDPTGGPGEQFF. The full variable domain, its missing parts supplied by reference TRBV9 and TRBJ2-1, is DSGVTQTPKHLITATGQRVTLRCSPRSGDLSVYWYQQSLDQGLQFLIQYYNGEERAKGNILERFSAQQFPDLHSELNLSSLELGDSALYFCASSVDPTGGPGEQFFGPGTRLTVL.

The chain joins TRBV5-4 to TRBJ2-2; D not resolved. V gave up 0 bases and J gave up 6 bases, with 15 bases separating them. Germline V gives CDR1 SGHNT, CDR2 YYREEE (reference sequence). This CDR3 spans 16 amino acids. CDR3 sequence reads: CASSLGGGNQAGELFF. The CDR3 nucleotides read TGTGCCAGCAGCTTGGGTGGTGGAAATCAGGCCGGGGAGCTGTTTTTT.

V gene TRBV28 combines with J gene TRBJ2-7; 7 nucleotides align to TRBD1. This CDR3 has 16 residues. CDR1 and CDR2 (germline): MDHEN, SYDVKM. V trimming: 0 bases; J trimming: 0 bases; junction bases outside the gene matches: 5. CDR3: CASSLWTGTISYEQYF. The CDR3 DNA reads as TGTGCCAGCAGTTTATGGACAGGGACGATCTCCTACGAGCAGTACTTC.

J is TRBJ1-1 and V is TRBV18; tentative D call: TRBD1 (5 bases). CDR3 length: 14 residues. V lost 5 bases to trimming and J lost 1 base, with 11 bases between them. CDR1 and CDR2 (germline): KGHSH, LQKENI. CDR3 protein: CASSAQGENTEAFF. The CDR3 nucleotides read TGTGCCAGCTCAGCCCAGGGCGAGAACACTGAAGCTTTCTTT.

This rearrangement joins TRBV4-3 to TRBJ2-7; weak D call: TRBD1 (5 bases). This CDR3 spans 16 amino acids. The germline gives CDR1 LGHNA, CDR2 YSLEER. Trimming left V 0 bases short and J 5 bases short, with 17 bases between. The CDR3 is CASSQEAGFKADEQYF. The CDR3 DNA is TGCGCCAGCAGCCAAGAGGCAGGGTTTAAGGCTGACGAGCAGTACTTC.

The chain uses TRBV5-1 and TRBJ2-7; TRBD2 aligns across 9 bases. Germline CDR1 and CDR2: SGHRS and YFSETQ. V lost 0 bases and J lost 4; bases outside the gene matches: 2. This CDR3 has 14 residues. The CDR3 loop reads CASSLVAGVYEQYF. The CDR3 DNA reads TGCGCCAGCAGCTTGGTAGCGGGGGTATACGAGCAGTACTTC.

The chain uses TRBV6-1 and TRBJ1-5; D unclear. Germline assignment: CDR1 MNHNS and CDR2 SASEGT. Trimming pared 1 base from V and 7 bases from J, leaving 8 bases between. The CDR3 is 13 amino acids. CDR3 DNA sequence: TGTGCCAGCAGTGAAGGTTCTTACCAGCCCCAGCATTTT. Translation gives CASSEGSYQPQHF.

This sequence joins TRBV13 and TRBJ1-1, with unresolved D. Germline lookup yields CDR1 PRHDT and CDR2 FYEKMQ (reference sequence). Trimming shortened V by 5 bases and J by 0 bases, and 7 bases separated the two germline ends. CDR3 length: 13 amino acids. CDR3 bases: TGTGCCAGCAGCCTGGACCTGAACACTGAAGCTTTCTTT. Translated: CASSLDLNTEAFF.

The chain is built from TRBV19 and TRBJ1-1, with D maybe TRBD1 (6 bases). This CDR3 region has 13 residues. Trimming shortened V by 6 bases and J by 8 bases, and 16 bases separated the two germline ends. Germline V gene sequence: CDR1 LNHDA, CDR2 SQIVND (reference sequence). The CDR3 is CASRTMGGTEAFF. DNA of the CDR3: TGTGCCAGTAGGACGATGGGGGGGACAGAAGCTTTCTTT.

This clone appeared a single time. Here the CDR3 DNA reads TGTGCCATCACAGGGGCCCCGGCTAACACTGAAGCTTTCTTT. It codes for CAITGAPANTEAFF. The chain has TRBV10-3 and TRBJ1-1; tentatively, D is TRBD1 (6 bases). The CDR3 is 14 residues long. The germline V and J ends were trimmed by 7 bases and 2 bases, with 14 bases remaining between them. The germline V gene encodes CDR1 ENHRY and CDR2 SYGVKD.

The chain uses TRBV15 and TRBJ1-1; D possibly corresponds to TRBD1 (5 bases). Looked up from germline, CDR1 is LNHNV and CDR2 is YYDKDF (reference sequence). V was pared by 0 bases and J by 0 bases, with 11 bases between. The CDR3 is 16 residues long. The CDR3 here is CATSRDTGRVNTEAFF. CDR3 sequence (DNA): TGTGCCACCAGCAGAGATACGGGGCGGGTGAACACTGAAGCTTTCTTT.

The chain is built from TRBV19 and TRBJ2-1; 12 nucleotides align to TRBD2. The germline V gene encodes CDR1 LNHDA and CDR2 SQIVND (reference sequence). CDR3 length equals 15 residues. V shed 7 bases, J shed 7 bases, and the junction held 8 bases outside the gene matches. The CDR3 sequence: CASTLLAGGRNEQFF. In DNA, the CDR3 is TGTGCCAGTACCCTGCTAGCGGGGGGGCGGAATGAGCAGTTCTTC.